A single sample is the source of the 25 T cell receptor beta chains below, sequenced in a study of cytomegalovirus exposure and HLA in healthy donors (dated by TCRdb to about 2017). The library was obtained by the immunoSEQ multiplex PCR assay. TCRdb stores this immuneACCESS table with in-frame sequences only. Part of the clones is absent; in the studies checked, under half of the shortfall reflects unresolved V genes, and no reason is known for the rest. Across this sample there are roughly 220,000 clones, with approximately 90% seen only once. The top ten constitute more than 1% of the sample. The sequencing input was PBMCs. All receptors derive from a woman younger than 30 in good health and CMV-seronegative.

The chain joins TRBV5-6 to TRBJ1-1; TRBD1 matches at 9 bases. Germline V CDR1 and CDR2: SGHDT, YYEEEE. V lost 0 bases to trimming and J lost 4 bases; unmatched junction nucleotides: 7. The CDR3 runs 16 residues. Here the CDR3 DNA reads TGTGCCAGCAGCTTGGGGACAGGGGTTTTAGGCACTGAAGCTTTCTTT. Protein: CASSLGTGVLGTEAFF.

This rearrangement joins TRBV29-1 to TRBJ2-7; weak D call: TRBD2 (6 bases). There are 14 residues in the CDR3. V shed 6 bases and J shed 0 bases, with 15 bases lying between them. In germline, CDR1 is SQVTM, CDR2 ANQGSEA. Here the CDR3 reads CSVQPGLSSYEQYF. In DNA, the CDR3 is TGCAGCGTCCAACCGGGACTGAGCTCCTACGAGCAGTACTTC.

The chain has TRBV19 and TRBJ1-1; TRBD1 aligns across 8 bases. In germline, CDR1 is LNHDA, CDR2 SQIVND (reference sequence). J was trimmed by 7 bases and V by 5 bases; bases with no gene match: 9. The CDR3 extends over 14 amino acids. CDR3 DNA sequence: TGTGCCAGTAGTCTCCGGACAGGGCCAAATGAAGCTTTCTTT. Its protein is CASSLRTGPNEAFF.

This chain connects TRBV6-5 to TRBJ2-1; D perhaps matches TRBD2 (5 bases). Trimming removed 0 bases at V and 7 bases at J, with 16 bases between. CDR1 and CDR2 (germline): MNHEY, SVGAGI. This CDR3 is built from 16 residues. The CDR3, as DNA: TGTGCCAGCAGTTACTCAGAACTTCTAGCCCCAAATGAGCAGTTCTTC. Translating it yields CASSYSELLAPNEQFF.

V usage is TRBV7-9 and J usage is TRBJ2-1; 8 bases map to TRBD2. This CDR3 contains 15 residues. The germline CDR1 and CDR2 sequences are SEHNR and FQNEAQ (reference sequence). After removal of 6 bases from V and 5 bases from J, the junction contained 9 bases not matched to a gene. The DNA for the CDR3 is TGTGCCAGCAGTGACCCAGGTAGCGGGAACAATGAGCAGTTCTTC. Translated, it gives CASSDPGSGNNEQFF.

This clone was counted once. The chain links TRBV10-3 to TRBJ2-7; the match to TRBD2 covers 8 bases. Germline assignment: CDR1 ENHRY and CDR2 SYGVKD. The CDR3 has 15 residues. J lost 5 bases, V lost 2 bases, and 8 bases had no gene match. CDR3: CAISEAGGPSDEQYF. CDR3 bases: TGTGCCATCAGTGAGGCGGGAGGCCCCAGCGACGAGCAGTACTTC.

The CDR3 coding sequence is TGTGCCAGCAGCTCCGGACAGGGGGCGACAGATACGCAGTATTTT. Translated, it gives CASSSGQGATDTQYF. The chain employs TRBV7-7 and TRBJ2-3, with 11 bases fitting TRBD1. The CDR3 spans 15 residues. CDR1 is SSHAT, CDR2 FNYEAQ, per germline (reference sequence). V was clipped by 4 bases and J by 3 bases; unmatched bases: 3.

The chain has TRBV11-2 and TRBJ2-1; 10 bases fit TRBD2. Germline V gene lookup returns CDR1 SGHAT and CDR2 FQNNGV. J gave up 8 bases and V 2 bases, and 6 bases lay outside the gene matches. The CDR3 is 15 residues long. The CDR3 nucleotides are TGTGCCAGCAGCTTAAGGGCTAGCGGGAGCCATGAGCAGTTCTTC. This sequence encodes CASSLRASGSHEQFF.

The J gene is TRBJ1-1, the V gene TRBV5-4; weak D call: TRBD1 (5 bases). V was cut by 4 bases and J by 5 bases, with 9 bases left in between. The CDR3 length is 12 residues. Germline CDR1 reads SGHNT; CDR2 reads YYREEE (reference sequence). The CDR3 region has the DNA TGTGCCAGCAGCCCCCAGGGAACTGAAGCTTTCTTT. Its translation is CASSPQGTEAFF.

The chain couples TRBV6-6 to TRBJ1-1; D possibly corresponds to TRBD1 (5 bases). Germline V gene sequence: CDR1 MNHNY, CDR2 SVGAGI (reference sequence). This CDR3 has 14 amino acids. V dropped 5 bases and J dropped 1 base, with 11 bases sitting between them. The CDR3 region is CASSATGENTEAFF. In DNA, the CDR3 is TGTGCCAGCAGTGCCACGGGGGAGAACACTGAAGCTTTCTTT.

The chain links TRBV29-1 to TRBJ2-7; 8 bases match TRBD1. The V and J ends lost 7 bases and 3 bases, in that order; junction bases with no gene match: 8. The V gene's germline CDR1 is SQVTM and CDR2 ANQGSEA. This CDR3 region has 13 residues. The CDR3 reads CSARQGQHYEQYF. As DNA, the CDR3 is TGCAGCGCCCGACAGGGGCAACACTACGAGCAGTACTTC.

The chain employs TRBV27 and TRBJ2-3; 7 positions agree with TRBD1. Looked up from germline, CDR1 is MNHEY and CDR2 is SMNVEV (reference sequence). CDR3 length: 14 residues. Trimming took 4 bases from V and 8 from J; bases not matched to a gene: 9. Here the CDR3 DNA reads TGTGCCAGCAGTTACCAACCGGGACAGAGTACGCAGTATTTT. It codes for CASSYQPGQSTQYF.

J is TRBJ1-5 and V is TRBV6-1; TRBD1 might be the D (6 bases). CDR1 and CDR2 from the germline V gene are MNHNS and SASEGT. The germline V and J ends were trimmed by 2 bases and 5 bases, with 13 bases remaining between them. The CDR3 sequence is 15 residues long. DNA for the CDR3: TGTGCCAGCAGTGAAATGCAGGGGAGGGATCAGCCCCAGCATTTT. Residues: CASSEMQGRDQPQHF.

Only a few counts were recorded for this clone. This sequence joins TRBV27 and TRBJ1-1; D possibly corresponds to TRBD1 (5 bases). The CDR3 runs to 16 residues. V was shortened by 5 bases and J by 1 base, with 17 bases between the two germline ends. Per the germline V gene, CDR1 is MNHEY and CDR2 is SMNVEV (reference sequence). CDR3 sequence (DNA): TGTGCCAGCAGTCCTAGACAGAATCCTGGGAACACTGAAGCTTTCTTT. This translates into CASSPRQNPGNTEAFF.

CDR3 in amino acids: CASSPDRTGTDTQYF. The CDR3 nucleotides are TGTGCCAGCAGTCCAGATAGGACAGGGACAGATACGCAGTATTTT. The V call is TRBV6-1, the J call TRBJ2-3; TRBD1 aligns across 8 bases. Germline V gene sequence: CDR1 MNHNS, CDR2 SASEGT. Trimming cost V 5 bases and J 3 bases; bases outside gene matches: 7. CDR3 size: 15 residues.

This clone was counted between two and nine times. V and J are TRBV30 and TRBJ1-2; D is unresolved. This CDR3 is 12 amino acids long. Trimming removed 1 base from V and 6 bases from J, with 9 bases in between. Per the germline V gene, CDR1 is GTSNPN and CDR2 is SVGIG (reference sequence). The CDR3 coding sequence is TGTGCCTGGAGTGGAGGTCCGCATGGCTACACCTTC. It is translated as CAWSGGPHGYTF. Based on the CDR3 plus reference TRBV30 and TRBJ1-2, the full variable domain is SQTIHQWPATLVQPVGSPLSLECTVEGTSNPNLYWYRQAAGRGLQLLFYSVGIGQISSEVPQNLSASRPQDRQFILSSKKLLLSDSGFYLCAWSGGPHGYTFGSGTRLTVV.

V is TRBV30 and J is TRBJ2-1; 10 nucleotides agree with TRBD2. Germline loops: CDR1 GTSNPN, CDR2 SVGIG (reference sequence). J lost 10 bases, V lost 4 bases, and 7 bases had no gene match. This CDR3 is 13 amino acids long. The CDR3 DNA is TGTGCCTGGATCATGAGCGGGAGGGGGGAGCAGTTCTTC. Residues: CAWIMSGRGEQFF.

This chain joins TRBV6-1 and TRBJ1-5; D perhaps matches TRBD1 (6 bases). The CDR3 consists of 15 residues. V gave up 2 bases and J gave up 3 bases, with 11 bases separating them. Germline V gene data show CDR1 as MNHNS and CDR2 as SASEGT. CDR3 residues: CASSEIRGPNQPQHF. The CDR3 nucleotides read TGTGCCAGCAGTGAAATCAGGGGACCCAATCAGCCCCAGCATTTT.

The rearrangement uses TRBV7-9 and TRBJ1-4; TRBD1 agrees at 8 bases. Germline V gives CDR1 SEHNR, CDR2 FQNEAQ (reference sequence). The CDR3 sequence is 13 residues long. V shed 5 bases, J shed 8 bases, and the junction held 4 bases outside the gene matches. The CDR3 sequence is CASSDRGREKLFF. In DNA form, the CDR3 reads TGTGCCAGCAGCGACAGGGGTCGAGAAAAACTGTTTTTT.

The V and J genes are TRBV29-1 and TRBJ2-1, with 8 nucleotides matching TRBD2. V lost 4 bases and J lost 4; bases outside the gene matches: 3. CDR3 size: 13 residues. Per the germline V gene, CDR1 is SQVTM and CDR2 is ANQGSEA. The CDR3: CSVVLADYNEQFF. The CDR3 DNA is TGCAGCGTTGTACTAGCGGATTACAATGAGCAGTTCTTC.

The chain employs TRBV28 and TRBJ1-5, with TRBD1 as a possible D gene (6 bases). Germline V CDR1 and CDR2: MDHEN, SYDVKM. V lost 5 bases and J 9 bases, leaving 20 bases between the germline ends. The CDR3 consists of 15 residues. CDR3 DNA sequence: TGTGCCAGCAGTGGGGACGGGGGGCGCAAGAGGCCCCAGCATTTT. It encodes CASSGDGGRKRPQHF.

The chain couples TRBV29-1 to TRBJ2-7, with a tentative D call TRBD1 (6 bases). CDR1 and CDR2 from the germline V gene are SQVTM and ANQGSEA. Trimming cost V 4 bases and J 2 bases, with 15 bases left between them. This CDR3 comprises 14 residues. CDR3 sequence: CSVAGSRDTYEQYF. The CDR3 coding sequence is TGCAGCGTTGCAGGTTCCCGGGACACCTACGAGCAGTACTTC.

The chain combines TRBV6-1 with TRBJ2-7, with D uncertain. Germline V CDR1 and CDR2: MNHNS, SASEGT. Trimming pared 7 bases from V and 2 bases from J, leaving 18 bases between. The CDR3 has 15 amino acids. For the CDR3, the DNA is TGTGCCAGCATCCTCTCGGTGGGCCGCACCTACGAGCAGTACTTC. It encodes CASILSVGRTYEQYF.

The chain couples TRBV5-1 to TRBJ2-1; 15 bases align to TRBD2. CDR1 and CDR2 (germline): SGHRS, YFSETQ. This CDR3 region has 21 residues. Trimming at V came to 1 base and at J to 6 bases, leaving 17 bases not matched to a gene. This CDR3 is CASSLMSWTSGRARLPNEQFF. CDR3 DNA sequence: TGCGCCAGCAGCTTGATGTCGTGGACTAGCGGGAGGGCGAGACTACCCAATGAGCAGTTCTTC. The whole variable domain, filled in from reference TRBV5-1 and TRBJ2-1, reads KAGVTQTPRYLIKTRGQQVTLSCSPISGHRSVSWYQQTPGQGLQFLFEYFSETQRNKGNFPGRFSGRQFSNSRSEMNVSTLELGDSALYLCASSLMSWTSGRARLPNEQFFGPGTRLTVL.

V and J are TRBV9 and TRBJ1-3, with 8 nucleotides matching TRBD1. The length of the CDR3 is 16 residues. Germline V gene sequence: CDR1 SGDLS, CDR2 YYNGEE. V was pared by 0 bases and J by 2 bases, with 4 bases of the junction left unmatched. The CDR3 region is CASSVERQGTGNTIYF. For the CDR3, the DNA is TGTGCCAGCAGCGTAGAGCGACAGGGGACTGGAAACACCATATATTTT.